This passage covers 2 T cell receptor beta chains from one sample sequenced in a study of cytomegalovirus exposure and HLA in healthy donors. A multiplex PCR was run with 60 Vbeta primers and 13 Jbeta primers. Libraries were prepared by immunoSEQ multiplex PCR; TCRdb keeps only in-frame clonotypes and omits some of them. Of under 200,000 clones listed, approximately 81% were seen once; the top ten hold approximately 0.26%. Sequenced material: PBMCs. The receptors here all came from a boy between 10 and 17 years old in good health and CMV-seronegative.

CDR3: CASSERTRQRHQPQHF. For the CDR3, the DNA is TGTGCCAGCAGTGAAAGGACCCGACAGAGACATCAGCCCCAGCATTTT. The chain combines TRBV6-1 with TRBJ1-5, with TRBD1 as a possible D gene (5 bases). Germline CDR1 and CDR2: MNHNS and SASEGT. The CDR3 loop spans 16 amino acids. Trimming left V 2 bases short and J 5 bases short, with 16 bases between.

The chain couples TRBV4-3 to TRBJ2-7, with D perhaps TRBD1 (6 bases). Germline assignment: CDR1 LGHNA and CDR2 YSLEER. This CDR3 comprises 16 residues. With 0 bases removed from V and 5 bases from J, the gap between germline ends came to 17 bases. This CDR3 is CASSQEGLQGRHEQYF. DNA for the CDR3: TGCGCCAGCAGCCAAGAGGGCTTACAGGGCCGCCACGAGCAGTACTTC.